The clone carrying this T cell receptor (beta chain) was observed a handful of times. These data come from a study of response to subunit inactivated influenza vaccine. The J segment lost 2 bases and the V segment lost 6 bases, leaving 3 bases of the junction unmatched. Germline V CDR1 and CDR2: SGHTA, FQGNSA. The CDR3 has 15 amino acids. TCRdb reprocessed the RT-PCR reads via MiXCR and lists one record per CDR3 protein. The data show more than 450,000 distinct CDR3 sequences, about 11% seen once. The same data also went into a second study, on T cells expressing NK-cell markers. That paper notes: Production of TCR beta cDNA relied on 5'RACE template switching with UMIs. The TCR beta repertoires were obtained from sorted CD3+CD56+NKG2C+, CD3+CD56+NKG2C- and CD3+CD56-NKG2C+ T cells. Out of eight donors sequenced, seven tested HCMV-seropositive and the remaining one seronegative. In about six donors, dominant NKG2C+ clonotypes were roughly 1.0-7.0% of CD8+ T cells. These clonotypes additionally ranked first within the CD3+CD56-NKG2C+ fraction of a few donors.

The chain is built from TRBV7-2 and TRBJ2-3; TRBD2 matches at 12 bases. Source: PBMCs from blood, taken on the day of vaccination. The receptor comes from a man in his forties or fifties who received an inactivated influenza vaccine. CDR3 in amino acids: CASRGTSGLTDTQYF. The CDR3 nucleotides read TGTGCCAGCAGGGGGACTAGCGGGCTCACAGATACGCAGTATTTT. Full variable domain (rest looked up from reference TRBV7-2 and TRBJ2-3): GAGVSQSPSNKVTEKGKDVELRCDPISGHTALYWYRQSLGQGLEFLIYFQGNSAPDKSGLPSDRFSAERTGGSVSTLTIQRTQQEDSAVYLCASRGTSGLTDTQYFGPGTRLTVL.